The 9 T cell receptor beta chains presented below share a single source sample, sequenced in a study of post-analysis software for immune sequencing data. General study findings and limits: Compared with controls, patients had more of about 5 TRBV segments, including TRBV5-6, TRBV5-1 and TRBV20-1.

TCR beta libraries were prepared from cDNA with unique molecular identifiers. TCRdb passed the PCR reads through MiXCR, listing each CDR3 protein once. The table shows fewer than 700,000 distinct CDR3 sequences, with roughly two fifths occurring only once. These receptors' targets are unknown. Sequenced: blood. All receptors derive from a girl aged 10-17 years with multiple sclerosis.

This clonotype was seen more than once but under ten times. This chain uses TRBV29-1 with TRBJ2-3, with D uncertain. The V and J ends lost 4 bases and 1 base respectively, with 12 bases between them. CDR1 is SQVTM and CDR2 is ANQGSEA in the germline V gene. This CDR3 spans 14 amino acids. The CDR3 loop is CSVGSALRTDTQYF. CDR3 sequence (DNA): TGCAGCGTTGGGTCTGCGCTGCGCACAGATACGCAGTATTTT.

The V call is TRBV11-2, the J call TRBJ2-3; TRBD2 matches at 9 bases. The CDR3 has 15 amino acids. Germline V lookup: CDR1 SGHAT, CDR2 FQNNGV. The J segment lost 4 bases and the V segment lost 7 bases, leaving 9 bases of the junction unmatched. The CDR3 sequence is CASIIGLAGPDTQYF. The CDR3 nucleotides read TGTGCCAGCATTATAGGGCTAGCGGGGCCAGATACGCAGTATTTT.

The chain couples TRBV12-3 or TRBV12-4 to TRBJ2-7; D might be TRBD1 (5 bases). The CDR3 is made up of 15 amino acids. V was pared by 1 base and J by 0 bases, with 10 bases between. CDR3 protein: CASSLGARASYEQYF. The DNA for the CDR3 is TGTGCCAGCAGTTTAGGTGCCAGGGCCTCCTACGAGCAGTACTTC.

The CDR3 here is CASSLGFRKKKFF. The CDR3 DNA reads as TGTGCCAGCAGCCTGGGCTTTCGGAAGAAGAAGTTCTTC. The chain couples TRBV7-2 to TRBJ2-1; no clear D gene. The ends were cut back, 5 bases at V and 14 bases at J, with 19 bases in the middle. Germline CDR1 is SGHTA and CDR2 is FQGNSA. This CDR3 has 13 residues.

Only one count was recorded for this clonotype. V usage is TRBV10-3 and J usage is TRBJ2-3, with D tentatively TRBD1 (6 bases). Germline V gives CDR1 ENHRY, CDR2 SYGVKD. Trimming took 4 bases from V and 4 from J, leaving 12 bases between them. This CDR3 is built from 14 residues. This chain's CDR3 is CAISATGPPDTQYF. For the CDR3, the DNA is TGTGCCATCAGTGCCACAGGGCCCCCAGATACGCAGTATTTT.

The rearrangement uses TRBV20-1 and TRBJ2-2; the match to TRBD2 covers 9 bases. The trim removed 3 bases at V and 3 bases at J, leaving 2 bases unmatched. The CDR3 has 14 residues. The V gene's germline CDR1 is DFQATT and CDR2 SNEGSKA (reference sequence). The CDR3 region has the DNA TGCAGTGCTAGGGTAGCGGGGGACACCGGGGAGCTGTTTTTT. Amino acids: CSARVAGDTGELFF.

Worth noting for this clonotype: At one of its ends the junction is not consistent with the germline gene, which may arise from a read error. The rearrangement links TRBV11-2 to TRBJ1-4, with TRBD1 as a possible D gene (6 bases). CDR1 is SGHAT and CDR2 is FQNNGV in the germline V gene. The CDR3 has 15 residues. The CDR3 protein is CASRAWGATNGKLFF. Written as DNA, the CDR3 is TGTGCCAGCAGAGCCTGGGGGGCAACTAATGGAAAACTGTTTTTT. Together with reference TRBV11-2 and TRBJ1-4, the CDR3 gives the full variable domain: EAGVAQSPRYKIIEKRQSVAFWCNPISGHATLYWYQQILGQGPKLLIQFQNNGVVDDSQLPKDRFSAERLKGVDSTLKIQPAKLEDSAVYLCASRAWGATNGKLFFGSGTQLSVL.

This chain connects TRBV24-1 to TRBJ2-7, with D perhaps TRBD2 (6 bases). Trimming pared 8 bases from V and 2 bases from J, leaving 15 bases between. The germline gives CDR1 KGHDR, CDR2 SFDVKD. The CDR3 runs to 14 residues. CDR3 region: CATTEAGRTYEQYF. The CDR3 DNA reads TGTGCCACCACAGAGGCAGGGAGGACCTACGAGCAGTACTTC.

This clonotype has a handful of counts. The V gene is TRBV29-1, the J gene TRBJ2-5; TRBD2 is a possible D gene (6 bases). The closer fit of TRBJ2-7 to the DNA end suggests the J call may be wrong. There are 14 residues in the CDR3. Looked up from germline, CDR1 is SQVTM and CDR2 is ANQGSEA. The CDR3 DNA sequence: TGCAGCGTTGAAGGACTAGTTGGGGACTACGAGCAGTACTTC. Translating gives CSVEGLVGDYEQYF.